These 12 T cell receptor beta chains share one sample of origin, sequenced in a study of T cell responses to AZD1222 COVID-19 vaccine. Profiled with immunoSEQ multiplex PCR; TCRdb holds only in-frame clones, not every one. The repertoire consists of 25,000 to 35,000 clones, with around 90% occurring once and the leading ten covering 1% to 1.5%. The sample consisted of peripheral blood, taken on day 0 of AZD1222 vaccination. These receptors were obtained from an adult in good health.

The chain carries TRBV28 and TRBJ1-1; D is unclear. The germline gives CDR1 MDHEN, CDR2 SYDVKM. The CDR3 is 12 amino acids. V dropped 6 bases and J dropped 5 bases, with 10 bases sitting between them. CDR3 sequence (DNA): TGTGCCAGCAGCCGACGAAGGACTGAAGCTTTCTTT. This encodes CASSRRRTEAFF.

This rearrangement joins TRBV2 to TRBJ2-2; TRBD2 matches 7 bases. Germline CDR1 is SNHLY and CDR2 is FYNNEI. J gave up 4 bases and V 5 bases, and 7 bases lay outside the gene matches. The CDR3 spans 15 residues. Here the CDR3 reads CASSRRESGTGELFF. The CDR3 nucleotides read TGTGCCAGCAGTCGGCGGGAGTCGGGCACCGGGGAGCTGTTTTTT.

This sequence joins TRBV11-2 and TRBJ2-5; TRBD2 matches at 11 bases. The CDR3 sequence is 17 residues long. V lost 0 bases, J lost 5 bases, and 8 bases stayed unmatched. Germline V gene sequence: CDR1 SGHAT, CDR2 FQNNGV. CDR3 sequence: CASSLDPLAGVGETQYF. As DNA, the CDR3 is TGTGCCAGCAGCTTAGATCCACTAGCGGGAGTTGGCGAGACCCAGTACTTC.

This sequence joins TRBV7-3 and TRBJ1-1; D call uncertain. CDR3 length equals 15 residues. V lost 5 bases and J 2 bases, leaving 15 bases between the germline ends. CDR1 is SGHTA, CDR2 FQGTGA, per germline. The CDR3 sequence: CASSTDGPSNTEAFF. DNA for the CDR3: TGTGCCAGCAGCACGGACGGCCCTTCCAACACTGAAGCTTTCTTT.

There are a few counts of this clone. This chain joins TRBV7-9 and TRBJ1-5; 9 positions agree with TRBD1. The CDR3 consists of 15 residues. Per germline, CDR1 SEHNR and CDR2 FQNEAQ (reference sequence). Unmatched junction bases numbered 8, after V lost 5 bases and J lost 6 bases. In DNA, the CDR3 is TGTGCCAGCAGCCCCTTGGGACAGGGAGGTCAGCCCCAGCATTTT. It codes for CASSPLGQGGQPQHF.

The rearrangement joins TRBV5-1 to TRBJ1-1; D not certain. Germline CDR1 SGHRS, CDR2 YFSETQ. The CDR3 contains 15 residues. V was clipped by 2 bases and J by 1 base, with 12 bases between them. CDR3 loop: CASSLGWTANTEAFF. CDR3 bases: TGCGCCAGCAGCTTAGGATGGACGGCGAACACTGAAGCTTTCTTT. The full variable domain, its missing parts supplied by reference TRBV5-1 and TRBJ1-1, is KAGVTQTPRYLIKTRGQQVTLSCSPISGHRSVSWYQQTPGQGLQFLFEYFSETQRNKGNFPGRFSGRQFSNSRSEMNVSTLELGDSALYLCASSLGWTANTEAFFGQGTRLTVV.

The chain uses TRBV3-1 (or the pseudogene TRBV3-2) and TRBJ2-7, with D possibly matching TRBD2 (6 bases). Trimming stripped 0 bases from V and 2 bases from J, with 8 bases between. Germline V gene lookup returns CDR1 LGHDT and CDR2 YNNKEL (reference sequence). The CDR3 is made up of 14 amino acids. The DNA for the CDR3 is TGTGCCAGCAGCCAAGAAGCGGGCACCTACGAGCAGTACTTC. Its protein product is CASSQEAGTYEQYF.

The chain is built from TRBV7-9 and TRBJ1-2; the match to TRBD1 covers 7 bases. This CDR3 region has 13 residues. Germline CDR1 is SEHNR and CDR2 is FQNEAQ (reference sequence). The ends lost 5 bases at V and 2 bases at J; junction bases unmatched: 2. The CDR3 region is CASSVGQNYGYTF. The CDR3 DNA follows: TGTGCCAGCAGCGTGGGACAGAACTATGGCTACACCTTC.

The chain couples TRBV2 to TRBJ2-5; D is ambiguous. The germline CDR1 and CDR2 sequences are SNHLY and FYNNEI. The CDR3 extends over 12 amino acids. The V gene lost 8 bases and the J gene lost 0 bases, with 7 bases spanning the gap. The CDR3: CASQYHQETQYF. CDR3 nucleotides: TGTGCCAGCCAATATCACCAAGAGACCCAGTACTTC. Filled out from reference TRBV2 and TRBJ2-5, the complete variable domain reads EPEVTQTPSHQVTQMGQEVILRCVPISNHLYFYWYRQILGQKVEFLVSFYNNEISEKSEIFDDQFSVERPDGSNFTLKIRSTKLEDSAMYFCASQYHQETQYFGPGTRLLVL.

The rearrangement joins TRBV3-1 (or the pseudogene TRBV3-2) to TRBJ1-1, with 12 bases lining up with TRBD1. Trimming at V came to 5 bases and at J to 4 bases, leaving 5 bases not matched to a gene. Germline CDR1 reads LGHDT; CDR2 reads YNNKEL (reference sequence). CDR3 size: 15 residues. The CDR3: CASSLGTGGSTEAFF. CDR3 in DNA: TGTGCCAGCAGCTTGGGGACAGGGGGCTCCACTGAAGCTTTCTTT.

The chain employs TRBV2 and TRBJ2-5, with TRBD2 matching over 10 bases. Germline CDR1 reads SNHLY; CDR2 reads FYNNEI. This CDR3 is 15 amino acids long. After removal of 2 bases from V and 5 bases from J, the junction contained 5 bases not matched to a gene. The DNA for the CDR3 is TGTGCCAGCAGTGAAAGGCTAGCGGGAGTTGAGACCCAGTACTTC. It is translated as CASSERLAGVETQYF.

The chain is built from TRBV28 and TRBJ1-1; possibly TRBD1 for D (5 bases). The V end lost 3 bases, the J end lost 1 base, and 15 bases lay between the germline ends. Germline V lookup: CDR1 MDHEN, CDR2 SYDVKM. The CDR3 totals 16 residues. CDR3 DNA: TGTGCCAGCAGTTTGGGGGGATGGAACCCGAACACTGAAGCTTTCTTT. Translated: CASSLGGWNPNTEAFF.